Each of the 12 T cell receptor gamma chains below was sequenced from the same sample in a study of Vδ1+ human thymocytes. General observations from the study: In the thymus, TRG and TRD repertoires looked highly polyclonal with Gaussian CDR3 lengths.

The antigens for these receptors are not known. RNA was extracted from the cells and then reverse transcribed. Multiplex PCR used pooled V-gene forward primers and a constant-region reverse primer to amplify CDR3s. TCRdb made new clone calls on the multiplex PCR reads using CATT. Found here are over 25,000 gamma-chain clones, about a fifth of them singletons; the top ten hold roughly 2%. The material sequenced was Vdelta1+ gamma-delta thymocytes from the thymus. Indicated subset: FACS-sorted CD3+ TCRalphabeta- TCRVdelta1+ TCRVdelta2- thymocytes. The receptors originated from a boy under three years old who had congenital heart surgery.

Relative to its sample, this clone is medium-sized. V and J are TRGV5 and TRGJ1 or TRGJ2. This CDR3 comprises 11 residues. With V trimmed by 0 bases and J by 9 bases, 2 bases remained unmatched. Germline CDR1 is VINAFY and CDR2 is YDVSNSKD. The CDR3 DNA reads as TGTGCCACCTGGGACAGGGGTAAGAAACTCTTT. This translates into CATWDRGKKLF.

This clone has more than one count but fewer than ten. The chain recombines TRGV9 with TRGJ1 or TRGJ2. Germline V CDR1 and CDR2: GITISATS, ISYDGTV (reference sequence). The CDR3 runs 14 residues. Losses at the gene ends were 6 bases for V and 3 bases for J; bases not matched to a gene: 11. The DNA of the CDR3 is TGTGCCTTGTGGACCTCACTTACTTATTATAAGAAACTCTTT. Translated: CALWTSLTYYKKLF.

This clone was detected only a few times. A junction end diverges from the germline sequence, so it may reflect a read error. The rearrangement uses TRGV5 and TRGJ1 or TRGJ2. The germline V gene encodes CDR1 VINAFY and CDR2 YDVSNSKD. The CDR3 runs 17 residues. In DNA form, the CDR3 reads TGTGCCACCTGGGACGGGATACAGGAGAGGAATTATTGTAAGAAACTCTTT. Residues: CATWDGIQERNYCKKLF.

The rearrangement uses TRGV9 and TRGJP1. The CDR3 runs 14 residues. Germline V gene lookup returns CDR1 GITISATS and CDR2 ISYDGTV (reference sequence). V lost 3 bases to trimming and J lost 3 bases; unmatched junction nucleotides: 4. CDR3 coding DNA: TGTGCCTTGTGGGAGCTTCCCACTGGTTGGTTCAAGATATTT. Residues: CALWELPTGWFKIF.

The chain combines TRGV3 with TRGJ1 or TRGJ2. The germline CDR1 and CDR2 sequences are VTNTFY and YDVSTARD (reference sequence). This CDR3 contains 14 residues. Losses at the gene ends were 6 bases for V and 3 bases for J; bases not matched to a gene: 11. The CDR3 spells CATWWPPPYYKKLF. CDR3 nucleotide sequence: TGTGCCACCTGGTGGCCCCCACCTTATTATAAGAAACTCTTT.

This clone turned up a few times. The sample contains more than one DNA sequence encoding this CDR3. The rearrangement joins TRGV3 to TRGJP2. Germline CDR1 VTNTFY, CDR2 YDVSTARD (reference sequence). V lost 3 bases, J lost 0 bases, and 4 bases stayed unmatched. The CDR3 runs 15 residues. The CDR3 sequence: CATWDRDSSDWIKTF. CDR3 bases: TGTGCCACCTGGGACCGAGATAGTAGTGATTGGATCAAGACGTTT.

A remark on this clone: Additional DNA sequences in this sample encode the identical CDR3. This chain connects TRGV8 to TRGJP2. The length of the CDR3 is 14 residues. The junction had 4 bases not matched to a gene; V was cut back by 4 bases and J by 2 bases. Germline assignment: CDR1 VENAVY and CDR2 YDSYNSRV. DNA for the CDR3: TGTGCCACCTGGGAAGACAGTAGTGATTGGATCAAGACGTTT. Protein sequence: CATWEDSSDWIKTF.

This clone was counted between two and nine times. Different DNA sequences within this sample yield the same CDR3. The chain uses TRGV9 and TRGJ1 or TRGJ2. Germline V gene sequence: CDR1 GITISATS, CDR2 ISYDGTV (reference sequence). This CDR3 is 14 amino acids long. Trimming at V came to 2 bases and at J to 1 base, leaving 5 bases not matched to a gene. Here the CDR3 reads CALWEAPNYYKKLF. CDR3 nucleotide sequence: TGTGCCTTGTGGGAGGCCCCTAATTATTATAAGAAACTCTTT.

This clone was counted only a few times. The V call is TRGV4, the J call TRGJ1 or TRGJ2. The length of the CDR3 is 12 residues. V was clipped by 4 bases and J by 10 bases; unmatched bases: 10. Germline values: CDR1 EGSTGY, CDR2 YDSYTSSV. Here the CDR3 reads CATWDGYEKKLF. Written as DNA, the CDR3 is TGTGCCACCTGGGACGGATACGAGAAGAAACTCTTT.

A few counts support this clone. J is TRGJP and V is TRGV9. From germline, CDR1 is GITISATS and CDR2 ISYDGTV (reference sequence). This CDR3 is 17 amino acids long. J was trimmed by 7 bases and V by 0 bases; bases with no gene match: 6. The CDR3 region has the DNA TGTGCCTTGTGGGAGGTGTGGCCCGAGTTGGGCAAAAAAATCAAGGTATTT. Translated, it gives CALWEVWPELGKKIKVF.

In the case of this clone: At the DNA level, this CDR3 is encoded by other sequences in the same sample as well. The chain couples TRGV4 to TRGJ1 or TRGJ2. From germline, CDR1 is EGSTGY and CDR2 YDSYTSSV. The V segment lost 0 bases and the J segment 4 bases; nucleotides outside the gene matches: 6. The CDR3 length is 14 residues. DNA for the CDR3: TGTGCCACCTGGGATGGGCCTGGATATTATAAGAAACTCTTT. Its protein product is CATWDGPGYYKKLF.

This clone was observed a few times. The genes are TRGV9 and TRGJ1 or TRGJ2. The CDR3 covers 14 residues. Germline V gives CDR1 GITISATS, CDR2 ISYDGTV (reference sequence). V dropped 0 bases and J dropped 3; count of bases not matched to a gene: 5. CDR3 sequence reads: CALWEVFSYYKKLF. In DNA form, the CDR3 reads TGTGCCTTGTGGGAGGTGTTCTCTTATTATAAGAAACTCTTT.